This TCR beta chain emerged from a study of blood T cell repertoires in COVID-19. Looking at the study overall: The study drew acute and convalescent COVID-19 samples from the United States, Italy and Spain. PBMCs, B-cell-depleted T cells, or T cells provided the cDNA or gDNA that made up the material.

Authors' data handling: Quantification of nucleated cells was approximated via reference gene primer amplification. The method was immunoSEQ multiplex PCR; TCRdb's version includes in-frame clones alone and lacks a portion of them. V and J calls and clone size follow that table, whereas D and trimming were derived from the DNA. Here the sample spans 70,000 to 80,000 clones, 80% to 95% being singletons. The CDR3 is made up of 17 amino acids. With V trimmed by 2 bases and J by 4 bases, 8 bases remained unmatched. In germline, CDR1 is SEHNR, CDR2 FQNEAQ (reference sequence). The receptor was derived from a woman aged 60-75 years with active COVID-19. Sequenced sample: peripheral blood. This chain connects TRBV7-9 to TRBJ2-1, with 10 bases that match TRBD2. This chain's CDR3 is CASSLLAGVWSYNEQFF. DNA for the CDR3: TGTGCCAGCAGCTTACTAGCGGGAGTGTGGTCTTACAATGAGCAGTTCTTC. Drawing the rest from reference TRBV7-9 and TRBJ2-1, the complete variable domain is DTGVSQNPRHKITKRGQNVTFRCDPISEHNRLYWYRQTLGQGPEFLTYFQNEAQLEKSRLLSDRFSAERPKGSFSTLEIQRTEQGDSAMYLCASSLLAGVWSYNEQFFGPGTRLTVL.